These T cell receptor beta chains were read from a single sample in a study of beta chain features in type 1 diabetes. Repertoires were generated with immunoSEQ multiplex PCR, while TCRdb's copy carries only in-frame clones and drops some. In the table there are 300,000 to 350,000 clones, about 14% of which are singletons. Sequencing was done on a sample of naive CD4+ T cells from blood. The receptors were sampled from a woman between 18 and 29 years old with type 1 diabetes. Both conserved end residues are part of each CDR3. A D gene is named only where the DNA matches it firmly. Size values are once, few and many counts, or a class for expanded clones, and some rows have none.

D gene	V gene	clone size	J gene	CDR3 protein	CDR3 DNA
TRBD1	TRBV7-9	NA	TRBJ1-2	CASSLNTGGHGYTF	TGTGCCAGCAGCCTTAACACAGGGGGCCATGGCTACACCTTC
NA	TRBV10-3	few	TRBJ2-7	CAISDRARVNEQYF	TGTGCCATCAGTGACCGTGCGAGGGTAAACGAGCAGTACTTC
NA	TRBV5-1	NA	TRBJ2-1	CASSLGHPSSYNEQFF	TGCGCCAGCAGCTTAGGACATCCGAGCTCCTACAATGAGCAGTTCTTC
NA	TRBV5-1	few	TRBJ1-1	CASSTGPPNTEAFF	TGCGCCAGCAGTACAGGGCCTCCGAACACTGAAGCTTTCTTT
NA	TRBV7-9	few	TRBJ2-2	CASSLSNTGELFF	TGTGCCAGCAGCCTATCGAACACCGGGGAGCTGTTTTTT
NA	TRBV9	few	TRBJ1-1	CASSAQPRTEAFF	TGTGCCAGCAGCGCCCAGCCAAGGACAGAAGCTTTCTTT
NA	TRBV19	NA	TRBJ2-3	CASVGWPTDTQYF	TGTGCCAGTGTGGGCTGGCCCACAGATACGCAGTATTTT
NA	TRBV28	few	TRBJ2-7	CASSPGDRYYEQYF	TGTGCCAGCAGTCCAGGGGATCGCTACTACGAGCAGTACTTC
NA	TRBV4-2	few	TRBJ2-2	CASSQDAGLPGELFF	TGTGCCAGCAGCCAAGATGCGGGGTTACCCGGGGAGCTGTTTTTT
NA	TRBV5-1	NA	TRBJ2-1	CASSLETSYNEQFF	TGCGCCAGCAGCTTGGAGACTTCCTACAATGAGCAGTTCTTC
NA	TRBV6-5	NA	TRBJ2-1	CASSYFQASSYNEQFF	TGTGCCAGCAGTTACTTTCAGGCCAGCTCCTACAATGAGCAGTTCTTC
TRBD1	TRBV11-2	few	TRBJ1-4	CASSLAGQVNEKLFF	TGTGCCAGCAGCTTAGCCGGACAGGTCAATGAAAAACTGTTTTTT
NA	TRBV19	NA	TRBJ2-1	CASRGLGTQMNEQFF	TGTGCCAGTAGAGGCCTGGGCACGCAAATGAATGAGCAGTTCTTC
TRBD1	TRBV29-1	few	TRBJ2-1	CSVDGQGYNEQFF	TGCAGCGTGGATGGACAGGGGTACAATGAGCAGTTCTTC
TRBD2	TRBV9	few	TRBJ2-7	CASSGTSGRGEQYF	TGTGCCAGCAGCGGGACTAGCGGGAGGGGCGAGCAGTACTTC
NA	TRBV19	few	TRBJ1-2	CASSASGQPLDYTF	TGTGCCAGTAGTGCCTCCGGACAGCCGTTGGACTACACCTTC
NA	TRBV19	NA	TRBJ1-3	CASRQSSGNTIYF	TGTGCCAGTAGACAGAGCTCTGGAAACACCATATATTTT
TRBD2	TRBV7-9	few	TRBJ2-3	CASSLEGAGADTQYF	TGTGCCAGCAGCTTAGAAGGGGCGGGGGCAGATACGCAGTATTTT
TRBD1	TRBV9	NA	TRBJ2-1	CASSETTGGGSNEQFF	TGTGCCAGCAGCGAAACAACAGGGGGCGGCTCCAATGAGCAGTTCTTC
TRBD2	TRBV7-2	NA	TRBJ2-7	CASSLVSSSGYEQYF	TGTGCCAGCAGCTTAGTGTCGTCTAGCGGGTACGAGCAGTACTTC
NA	TRBV6-6	few	TRBJ2-3	CASTPGEALTDTQYF	TGTGCCAGCACCCCCGGAGAGGCCCTTACAGATACGCAGTATTTT
TRBD1	TRBV6-6	NA	TRBJ1-5	CASSYGQGSQPQHF	TGTGCCAGCAGTTACGGACAGGGGAGTCAGCCCCAGCATTTT
TRBD2	TRBV11-3	few	TRBJ2-5	CASSPGLAGAGETQYF	TGTGCCAGCAGCCCGGGACTAGCGGGAGCGGGTGAGACCCAGTACTTC
NA	TRBV5-4	few	TRBJ2-3	CASSFLVAPSTDTQYF	TGTGCCAGCAGCTTCCTCGTAGCGCCAAGCACAGATACGCAGTATTTT
TRBD1	TRBV9	few	TRBJ2-7	CASSVALNTGDLFYEQYF	TGTGCCAGCAGCGTAGCCCTAAATACAGGGGACCTTTTCTACGAGCAGTACTTC
TRBD2	TRBV7-3	NA	TRBJ2-3	CASSFRLAGGRTDTQYF	TGTGCCAGCAGCTTCCGACTAGCGGGAGGGCGCACAGATACGCAGTATTTT
NA	TRBV5-4	few	TRBJ2-3	CASSLAPAGTDTQYF	TGTGCCAGCAGCTTGGCACCAGCGGGCACAGATACGCAGTATTTT
TRBD2	TRBV5-1	NA	TRBJ2-7	CASSSGLAGDSSYEQYF	TGCGCCAGCAGCTCGGGACTAGCGGGGGACAGCTCCTACGAGCAGTACTTC
TRBD2	TRBV28	few	TRBJ2-6	CASSWGGLAGGQSGANVLTF	TGTGCCAGCAGTTGGGGGGGACTAGCGGGAGGGCAATCTGGGGCCAACGTCCTGACTTTC
NA	TRBV15	NA	TRBJ2-2	CATSRTANTGELFF	TGTGCCACCAGCAGGACAGCGAACACCGGGGAGCTGTTTTTT
TRBD1	TRBV2	NA	TRBJ2-1	CATQGAVTYNEQFF	TGTGCCACCCAGGGGGCAGTAACCTACAATGAGCAGTTCTTC
TRBD1	TRBV29-1	NA	TRBJ2-6	CSVEGWTGAGANVLTF	TGCAGCGTTGAAGGTTGGACAGGGGCTGGGGCCAACGTCCTGACTTTC
NA	TRBV18	few	TRBJ2-1	CASSPSQGYPFYEQFF	TGTGCCAGCTCACCGTCTCAGGGGTACCCCTTCTATGAGCAGTTCTTC
NA	TRBV6-6	few	TRBJ2-1	CASSPISSSYNEQFF	TGTGCCAGCAGTCCCATATCTAGCTCCTACAATGAGCAGTTCTTC
NA	TRBV9	few	TRBJ2-4	CASSVQGEVKNIQYF	TGTGCCAGCAGCGTACAGGGGGAGGTCAAAAACATTCAGTACTTC
NA	TRBV18	NA	TRBJ2-7	CASSPPGHPGYEQYF	TGTGCCAGCTCACCTCCGGGACACCCAGGCTACGAGCAGTACTTC
NA	TRBV5-4	NA	TRBJ2-3	CASSSGGRGTDTQYF	TGTGCCAGCAGCTCGGGTGGCAGGGGAACAGATACGCAGTATTTT
NA	TRBV5-4	NA	TRBJ1-1	CASSLGYLNTEAFF	TGTGCCAGCAGCTTGGGCTACCTGAACACTGAAGCTTTCTTT
TRBD1	TRBV7-9	few	TRBJ1-2	CASSQGQGNYGYTF	TGTGCCAGCAGCCAGGGACAGGGAAACTATGGCTACACCTTC
TRBD1	TRBV2	NA	TRBJ1-5	CASRKDRPLEPQHF	TGTGCCAGCAGGAAGGACAGGCCCTTGGAGCCCCAGCATTTT
NA	TRBV7-9	NA	TRBJ2-3	CASQRGNSPTDTQYF	TGTGCCAGCCAAAGGGGGAACTCCCCCACAGATACGCAGTATTTT
TRBD2	TRBV7-3	few	TRBJ2-7	CASSLRGGSSYEQYF	TGTGCCAGCAGCTTAAGGGGGGGGAGCTCCTACGAGCAGTACTTC
NA	TRBV5-1	few	TRBJ2-7	CASSLASSYEQYF	TGCGCCAGCAGCTTGGCCAGCTCCTACGAGCAGTACTTC
TRBD1	TRBV5-6	NA	TRBJ2-3	CASNQNRGWDTQYF	TGTGCCAGCAACCAAAACAGGGGGTGGGATACGCAGTATTTT
NA	TRBV7-9	NA	TRBJ1-4	CASSRGYGEKLFF	TGTGCCAGCAGCAGGGGGTATGGCGAAAAACTGTTTTTT
TRBD1	TRBV5-4	NA	TRBJ1-1	CASSVGTGFEAFF	TGTGCCAGCAGCGTGGGGACAGGGTTTGAAGCTTTCTTT
NA	TRBV7-2	NA	TRBJ1-5	CASSLVGGRFSNQPQHF	TGTGCCAGCAGCTTAGTTGGCGGCCGATTTAGCAATCAGCCCCAGCATTTT
NA	TRBV7-8	NA	TRBJ1-1	CASSSTKDSSEAFF	TGTGCCAGCAGCTCCACTAAAGATTCATCTGAAGCTTTCTTT
TRBD1	TRBV30	few	TRBJ1-1	CAWNGQGATFF	TGTGCCTGGAACGGACAGGGGGCGACTTTCTTT
NA	TRBV20-1	few	TRBJ2-5	CSALQETQYF	TGCAGTGCTCTACAAGAGACCCAGTACTTC
TRBD2	TRBV7-2	NA	TRBJ2-7	CASNPGLAAYEQYF	TGTGCCAGCAACCCGGGACTAGCGGCCTACGAGCAGTACTTC
NA	TRBV4-2	few	TRBJ2-3	CASSQEPGRSTGDTQYF	TGTGCCAGCAGCCAAGAGCCTGGACGGTCTACAGGAGATACGCAGTATTTT
NA	TRBV19	few	TRBJ2-5	CASSRTLEGETQYF	TGTGCCAGTAGTCGGACCCTGGAGGGGGAGACCCAGTACTTC
NA	TRBV28	few	TRBJ2-3	CASSPPSKDTQYF	TGTGCCAGCAGTCCCCCCTCTAAAGATACGCAGTATTTT
NA	TRBV2	few	TRBJ2-1	CASSDGLGNEQFF	TGTGCCAGCAGTGACGGTCTAGGCAATGAGCAGTTCTTC